Sequencing of this T cell receptor beta chain was carried out in a study of blood T cell repertoires in COVID-19. The wider study: Whether acute or convalescent, the COVID-19 samples came from the United States, Italy and Spain. PBMCs, B-cell-depleted T cells, or T cells were the source of the cDNA or gDNA that made up the material.

Germline V CDR1 and CDR2: MGHDK, SYGVNS. The V and J ends lost 1 base and 8 bases respectively, with 14 bases between them. This CDR3 has 15 residues. The participants were between about 18 and 95 years old and came from under 25 US areas. Authors' methods: Estimation of nucleated cell counts was performed using reference gene primer amplification. The repertoire was sequenced with immunoSEQ multiplex PCR; TCRdb's copy has only in-frame clones and lacks some. V, J and clone size reflect that table, while D and trimming were determined from the DNA. The sample includes some 250,000 clones, about 90% seen only once; the top ten take about 3.5%.

This chain connects TRBV25-1 to TRBJ1-4; TRBD1 might be the D (5 bases). Sequencing was carried out using PBMCs or T cells enriched from blood (not recorded which). This receptor was identified in a woman aged 40 to 50 with acute COVID-19. DNA for the CDR3: TGTGCCAGCAGTGAATCGGCAGGGATAACAGAAAAACTGTTTTTT. Encoded protein: CASSESAGITEKLFF.